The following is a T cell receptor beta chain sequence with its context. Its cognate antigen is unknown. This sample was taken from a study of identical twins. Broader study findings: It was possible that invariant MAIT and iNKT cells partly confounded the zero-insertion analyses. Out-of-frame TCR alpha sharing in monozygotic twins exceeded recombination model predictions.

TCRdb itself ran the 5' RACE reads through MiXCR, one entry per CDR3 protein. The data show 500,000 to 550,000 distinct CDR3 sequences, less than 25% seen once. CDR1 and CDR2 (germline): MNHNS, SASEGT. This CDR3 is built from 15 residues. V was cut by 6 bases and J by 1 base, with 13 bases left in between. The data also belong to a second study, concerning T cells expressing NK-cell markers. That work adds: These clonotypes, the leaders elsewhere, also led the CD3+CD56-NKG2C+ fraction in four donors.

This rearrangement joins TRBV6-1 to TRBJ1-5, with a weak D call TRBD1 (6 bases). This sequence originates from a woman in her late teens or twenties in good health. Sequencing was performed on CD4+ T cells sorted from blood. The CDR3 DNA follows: TGTGCCAGCAGGGGAGGAGGGGGAAGCAATCAGCCCCAGCATTTT. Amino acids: CASRGGGGSNQPQHF.